The present T cell receptor (beta chain) was sequenced within a study of blood T cell repertoires in COVID-19. TCRdb keeps only in-frame clones here, not all; method: immunoSEQ multiplex PCR. The data contain about 230,000 clones, around four fifths of them singletons. The CDR3 loop spans 13 amino acids. V was pared by 3 bases and J by 5 bases, with 1 base of the junction left unmatched. Looked up from germline, CDR1 is SGHDN and CDR2 is FVKESK. This clone was seen once. This chain connects TRBV14 to TRBJ1-2, with 9 nucleotides matching TRBD1. This sequence was found in a woman older than 75 with active or convalescent COVID-19. The sequenced material came from peripheral blood. The CDR3 sequence is CASSQGTGYGYTF. As DNA, the CDR3 is TGTGCCAGCAGCCAGGGGACAGGGTATGGCTACACCTTC.